Below, 24 T cell receptor beta chains from the same sample are listed, as sequenced in a study of CD8+ T cells in alopecia areata. cDNA reverse transcribed from extracted RNA served as the sequencing template. The method was immunoSEQ multiplex PCR; TCRdb's version includes in-frame clones alone and lacks a portion of them. This sample has some 51,000 clones, with around 96% found just once. The input for sequencing was CD8+ T cells sorted from blood, taken at week 0. Every receptor here comes from a human donor with alopecia areata.

This chain connects TRBV29-1 to TRBJ2-1, with D uncertain. Looked up from germline, CDR1 is SQVTM and CDR2 is ANQGSEA. V gave up 1 base and J gave up 6 bases, with 10 bases separating them. The length of the CDR3 is 13 residues. In DNA form, the CDR3 reads TGCAGCGTTGAAGCAGTCCCCGGCAATGAGCAGTTCTTC. Its protein product is CSVEAVPGNEQFF.

The genes are TRBV14 and TRBJ1-2, with D perhaps TRBD1 (5 bases). The V gene's germline CDR1 is SGHDN and CDR2 FVKESK. Trimming removed 4 bases at V and 5 bases at J, with 8 bases between. This CDR3 is 12 amino acids long. Here the CDR3 reads CASSPGGYGYTF. CDR3 bases: TGTGCCAGCAGCCCCGGGGGGTATGGCTACACCTTC.

This clone was recorded once. This rearrangement joins TRBV25-1 to TRBJ2-1, with 7 bases fitting TRBD1. The CDR3 contains 14 residues. With 2 bases clipped from V and 9 bases from J, the junction kept 7 bases outside the gene matches. Germline V gene sequence: CDR1 MGHDK, CDR2 SYGVNS. The CDR3 bases are TGTGCCAGCAGTGAACAAGACAGGGATTTTGAGCAGTTCTTC. Translated: CASSEQDRDFEQFF.

This chain joins TRBV13 and TRBJ2-3; TRBD1 matches at 9 bases. CDR3 length: 15 residues. The ends lost 4 bases at V and 6 bases at J; junction bases unmatched: 8. Germline lookup yields CDR1 PRHDT and CDR2 FYEKMQ (reference sequence). CDR3 DNA: TGTGCCAGCAGCTCTCGGGGACAGGGTGGGGATACGCAGTATTTT. Amino acid sequence: CASSSRGQGGDTQYF.

The chain employs TRBV4-1 and TRBJ2-3; D is unclear. Germline V gene sequence: CDR1 MGHRA, CDR2 YSYEKL. Trimming shortened V by 0 bases and J by 2 bases, and 9 bases separated the two germline ends. The CDR3 spans 15 residues. For the CDR3, the DNA is TGCGCCAGCAGCCAAGATAGGCCTGTCACAGATACGCAGTATTTT. Translated, it gives CASSQDRPVTDTQYF.

This clone appeared once. The same CDR3 arises from other DNA sequences in this sample as well. The chain combines TRBV6-5 with TRBJ1-1, with D unclear. Trimming left V 0 bases short and J 4 bases short, with 6 bases between. Germline assignment: CDR1 MNHEY and CDR2 SVGAGI. The CDR3 covers 13 residues. CDR3 DNA sequence: TGTGCCAGCAGTTACTCGGGCAGCACTGAAGCTTTCTTT. Translated, it gives CASSYSGSTEAFF.

This chain joins TRBV4-1 and TRBJ2-1; TRBD2 matches at 12 bases. CDR1 MGHRA and CDR2 YSYEKL come from the germline V gene. With 1 base clipped from V and 8 bases from J, the junction kept 6 bases outside the gene matches. The CDR3 length is 16 residues. CDR3 nucleotide sequence: TGCGCCAGCAGCCAAGCTAGCGGGGGGGCCTTACATGAGCAGTTCTTC. Translation: CASSQASGGALHEQFF.

The chain joins TRBV7-9 to TRBJ1-2; no definite D call. Germline CDR1 is SEHNR and CDR2 is FQNEAQ (reference sequence). Trimming pared 5 bases from V and 2 bases from J, leaving 12 bases between. CDR3 length: 14 amino acids. CDR3 loop: CASSVRVSNYGYTF. The CDR3 DNA is TGTGCCAGCAGCGTACGGGTGTCGAACTATGGCTACACCTTC. Variable domain in full (rest from reference TRBV7-9 and TRBJ1-2): DTGVSQNPRHKITKRGQNVTFRCDPISEHNRLYWYRQTLGQGPEFLTYFQNEAQLEKSRLLSDRFSAERPKGSFSTLEIQRTEQGDSAMYLCASSVRVSNYGYTFGSGTRLTVV.

The chain recombines TRBV5-4 with TRBJ2-4, with 9 bases fitting TRBD1. Per the germline V gene, CDR1 is SGHNT and CDR2 is YYREEE (reference sequence). The CDR3 totals 15 residues. Trimming took 0 bases from V and 6 from J; bases not matched to a gene: 4. The chain's CDR3 is CASSLDTGGTNIQYF. The CDR3 nucleotides are TGTGCCAGCAGCTTGGACACAGGGGGCACAAACATTCAGTACTTC.

This sequence joins TRBV19 and TRBJ2-7; D is perhaps TRBD1 or TRBD2 (5 bases each). Trimming took 10 bases from V and 5 from J, leaving 12 bases between them. Germline V gene lookup returns CDR1 LNHDA and CDR2 SQIVND (reference sequence). The CDR3 is 11 residues long. DNA of the CDR3: TGTGCCACCTCCGGGGACCACGAGCAGTACTTC. Its translation is CATSGDHEQYF.

CDR3 amino acids: CASSVTGTQVGDTQYF. As DNA, the CDR3 is TGTGCCAGCAGCGTCACCGGGACCCAAGTTGGAGATACGCAGTATTTT. V gene TRBV9 combines with J gene TRBJ2-3; TRBD1 or TRBD2 may be the D gene (5 bases each). This CDR3 is built from 16 residues. Between the trimmed V and J ends, which lost 2 bases and 5 bases, there was a span of 18 bases. Germline loops: CDR1 SGDLS, CDR2 YYNGEE.

V and J are TRBV15 and TRBJ2-7; perhaps TRBD1 as D (6 bases). With 8 bases removed from V and 2 bases from J, the gap between germline ends came to 19 bases. The CDR3 has 15 amino acids. CDR1 is LNHNV, CDR2 YYDKDF, per germline (reference sequence). CDR3: CATRRGQLDAYEQYF. In DNA, the CDR3 is TGTGCCACCCGACGCGGACAGTTGGACGCCTACGAGCAGTACTTC. The full variable domain, with the rest looked up from reference TRBV15 and TRBJ2-7, is DAMVIQNPRYQVTQFGKPVTLSCSQTLNHNVMYWYQQKSSQAPKLLFHYYDKDFNNEADTPDNFQSRRPNTSFCFLDIRSPGLGDTAMYLCATRRGQLDAYEQYFGPGTRLTVT.

The chain employs TRBV7-9 and TRBJ2-2; 9 nucleotides match TRBD1. CDR1 and CDR2 (germline): SEHNR, FQNEAQ (reference sequence). Trimming removed 6 bases from V and 5 bases from J; junction bases left unmatched: 7. This CDR3 comprises 15 residues. This CDR3 is CASSPTGGWTGELFF. The CDR3 nucleotides are TGTGCCAGCAGTCCAACAGGGGGCTGGACCGGGGAGCTGTTTTTT.

V is TRBV23-1 and J is TRBJ2-2, with 8 bases fitting TRBD2. TRBV23-1 is marked as an open reading frame, function uncertain. The CDR3 has 16 residues. V dropped 0 bases and J dropped 4; count of bases not matched to a gene: 4. The CDR3 nucleotides are TGCGCCAGCAGTCAATCTAGCGGGGCCTCCACCGGGGAGCTGTTTTTT. Protein: CASSQSSGASTGELFF.

The chain combines TRBV5-5 with TRBJ2-3; D not certain. Germline-derived CDR1 and CDR2 are SGHKS and YYEKEE (reference sequence). The CDR3 loop spans 14 amino acids. V lost 0 bases and J lost 4, with 9 bases in between. CDR3 bases: TGTGCCAGCAGCTTGGGGCAGGTAGCAGATACGCAGTATTTT. Its translation: CASSLGQVADTQYF.

This rearrangement joins TRBV7-6 to TRBJ2-1; the match to TRBD2 covers 9 bases. The V and J ends lost 0 bases and 3 bases, in that order; junction bases with no gene match: 6. From germline, CDR1 is SGHVS and CDR2 FNYEAQ. CDR3 length: 17 residues. CDR3 sequence: CASSLAPSGVNYNEQFF. CDR3 bases: TGTGCCAGCAGCTTAGCGCCTAGCGGGGTAAACTACAATGAGCAGTTCTTC. The full variable domain, with the rest looked up from reference TRBV7-6 and TRBJ2-1, is GAGVSQSPRYKVTKRGQDVALRCDPISGHVSLYWYRQALGQGPEFLTYFNYEAQQDKSGLPNDRFSAERPEGSISTLTIQRTEQRDSAMYRCASSLAPSGVNYNEQFFGPGTRLTVL.

The V and J genes are TRBV6-5 and TRBJ1-2; 7 bases agree with TRBD1. CDR1 MNHEY and CDR2 SVGAGI come from the germline V gene. V was clipped by 6 bases and J by 7 bases; unmatched bases: 14. CDR3 length: 15 residues. This chain's CDR3 is CASSPAAGGDSGYTF. CDR3 DNA sequence: TGTGCCAGCAGCCCGGCGGCAGGGGGGGATAGTGGCTACACCTTC.

The chain links TRBV2 to TRBJ1-2; D not certain. CDR1 and CDR2 from the germline V gene are SNHLY and FYNNEI. The CDR3 extends over 13 amino acids. Trimming took 4 bases from V and 3 from J, leaving 9 bases between them. The CDR3 sequence: CASSVGRYYGYTF. CDR3 DNA sequence: TGTGCCAGCAGTGTCGGCAGATACTATGGCTACACCTTC.

This chain connects TRBV7-9 to TRBJ2-7; D gene ambiguous. The CDR3 spans 11 residues. With 5 bases removed from V and 7 bases from J, the gap between germline ends came to 9 bases. CDR1 and CDR2 (germline): SEHNR, FQNEAQ (reference sequence). The CDR3 spells CASSLNMEQYF. DNA for the CDR3: TGTGCCAGCAGCCTTAATATGGAGCAGTACTTC.

In its sample, this clone was seen once. The chain links TRBV23-1 to TRBJ1-6; no clear D. TRBV23-1 is an ORF, with its function uncertain. V was trimmed by 4 bases and J by 10 bases, leaving 23 bases between them. This CDR3 region has 17 residues. CDR3 in amino acids: CASSRWNLLGVGSPLHF. The DNA of the CDR3 is TGCGCCAGCAGTCGGTGGAACTTACTGGGAGTGGGCTCACCCCTCCACTTT.

V gene TRBV5-1 combines with J gene TRBJ2-1; 8 bases match TRBD1. V shed 2 bases, J shed 8 bases, and the junction held 6 bases outside the gene matches. Germline CDR1 and CDR2: SGHRS and YFSETQ. This CDR3 region has 14 residues. In DNA, the CDR3 is TGCGCCAGCAGCTTAGGGACAGGCGGCGATGAGCAGTTCTTC. Translation gives CASSLGTGGDEQFF.

The gene calls are TRBV4-1 and TRBJ2-7; 12 bases map to TRBD2. CDR1 and CDR2 (germline): MGHRA, YSYEKL. The CDR3 has 15 residues. Trimming took 3 bases from V and 2 from J; bases not matched to a gene: 2. CDR3 in amino acids: CASSHLAGGPYEQYF. The CDR3 nucleotides are TGCGCCAGCAGCCATCTAGCGGGGGGGCCCTACGAGCAGTACTTC.

J is TRBJ1-1 and V is TRBV18; D gene unclear. V gave up 3 bases and J gave up 10 bases, with 15 bases separating them. The CDR3 has 13 residues. The germline V gene encodes CDR1 KGHSH and CDR2 LQKENI. For the CDR3, the DNA is TGTGCCAGCTCACCCCCCGGGGAGGTGGGAGCTTTCTTT. Its translation is CASSPPGEVGAFF.

This sequence joins TRBV19 and TRBJ2-7; unclear D gene. Between the trimmed V and J ends, which lost 3 bases and 2 bases, there was a span of 8 bases. The V gene's germline CDR1 is LNHDA and CDR2 SQIVND (reference sequence). This CDR3 is built from 13 residues. The CDR3 loop reads CASSMAHTYEQYF. CDR3 coding DNA: TGTGCCAGTAGTATGGCCCACACCTACGAGCAGTACTTC.